This T cell receptor beta chain was profiled in a study of T cell repertoires in aging, cancer and after chemotherapy. TCR beta rearrangements were amplified from peripheral blood genomic DNA. The V gene's germline CDR1 is PRHDT and CDR2 FYEKMQ (reference sequence). Trimming left V 5 bases short and J 6 bases short, with 19 bases between. The CDR3 spans 15 residues. Rearranged V-D-J TRB sequences were amplified with a mixed TRB-A/B primer pool. Using its own MiXCR run on the multiplex PCR reads, TCRdb lists one record per CDR3 protein. The sample lists 3,700 or so distinct CDR3 sequences; over 25% were seen once. The table lists this clonotype with a few counts.

The chain recombines TRBV13 with TRBJ1-2; weak D call: TRBD1 (5 bases). Sequenced material: blood. The receptor was derived from a human donor in good health. The CDR3, as DNA: TGTGCCAGCAGCCCCCCCGCTGGGGGAAGAAATGGCTACACCTTC. Amino acid sequence: CASSPPAGGRNGYTF.